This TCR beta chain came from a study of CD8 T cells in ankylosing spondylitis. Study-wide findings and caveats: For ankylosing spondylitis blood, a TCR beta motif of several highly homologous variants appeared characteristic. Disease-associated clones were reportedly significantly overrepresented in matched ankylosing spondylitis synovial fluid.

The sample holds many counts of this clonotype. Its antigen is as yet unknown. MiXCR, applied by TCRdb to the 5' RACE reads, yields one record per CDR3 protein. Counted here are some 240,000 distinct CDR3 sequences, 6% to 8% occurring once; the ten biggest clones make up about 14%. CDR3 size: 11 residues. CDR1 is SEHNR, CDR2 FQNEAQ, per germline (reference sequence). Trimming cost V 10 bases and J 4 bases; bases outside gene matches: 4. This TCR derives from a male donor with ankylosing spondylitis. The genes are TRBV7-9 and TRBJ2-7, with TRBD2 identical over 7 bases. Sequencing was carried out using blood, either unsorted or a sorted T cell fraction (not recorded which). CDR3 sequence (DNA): TGTGCCACCGGGGGGTCGTACGAGCAGTACTTC. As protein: CATGGSYEQYF. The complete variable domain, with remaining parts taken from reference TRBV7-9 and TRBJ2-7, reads DTGVSQNPRHKITKRGQNVTFRCDPISEHNRLYWYRQTLGQGPEFLTYFQNEAQLEKSRLLSDRFSAERPKGSFSTLEIQRTEQGDSAMYLCATGGSYEQYFGPGTRLTVT.